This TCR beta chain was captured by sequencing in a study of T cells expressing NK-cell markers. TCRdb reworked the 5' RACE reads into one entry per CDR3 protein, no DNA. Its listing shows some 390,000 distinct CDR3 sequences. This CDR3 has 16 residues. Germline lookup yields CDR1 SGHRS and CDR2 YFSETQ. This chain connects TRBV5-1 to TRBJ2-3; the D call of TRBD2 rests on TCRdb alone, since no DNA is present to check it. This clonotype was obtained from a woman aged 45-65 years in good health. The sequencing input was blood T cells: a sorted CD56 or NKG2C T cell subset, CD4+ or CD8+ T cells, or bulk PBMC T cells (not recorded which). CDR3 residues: CASTPRVSGGTDTQYF.